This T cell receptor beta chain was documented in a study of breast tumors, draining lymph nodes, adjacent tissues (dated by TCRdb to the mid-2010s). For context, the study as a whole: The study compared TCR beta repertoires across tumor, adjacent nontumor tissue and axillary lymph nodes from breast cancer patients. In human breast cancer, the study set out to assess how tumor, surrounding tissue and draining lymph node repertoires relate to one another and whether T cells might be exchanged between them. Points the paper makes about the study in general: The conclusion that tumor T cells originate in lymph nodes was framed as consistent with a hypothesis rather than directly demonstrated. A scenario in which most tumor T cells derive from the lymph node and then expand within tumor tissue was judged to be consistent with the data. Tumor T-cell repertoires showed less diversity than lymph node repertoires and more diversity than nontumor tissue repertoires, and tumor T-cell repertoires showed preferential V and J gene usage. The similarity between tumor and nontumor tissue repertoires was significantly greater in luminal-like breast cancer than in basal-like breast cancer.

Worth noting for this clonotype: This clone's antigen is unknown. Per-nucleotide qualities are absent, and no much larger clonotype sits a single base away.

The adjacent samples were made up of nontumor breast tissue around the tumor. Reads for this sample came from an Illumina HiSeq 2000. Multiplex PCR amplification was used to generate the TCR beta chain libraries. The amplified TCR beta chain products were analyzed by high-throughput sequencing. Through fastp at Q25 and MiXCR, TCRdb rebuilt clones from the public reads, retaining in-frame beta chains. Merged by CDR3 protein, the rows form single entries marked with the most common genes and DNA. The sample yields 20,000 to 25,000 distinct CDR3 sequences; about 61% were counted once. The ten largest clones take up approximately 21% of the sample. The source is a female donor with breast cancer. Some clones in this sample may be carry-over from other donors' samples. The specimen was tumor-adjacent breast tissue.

CDR3 region: CASSAGGRVSPLHF. The nucleotide sequence reads as follows: TGTGCCAGTAGTGCGGGGGGCCGGGTTTCACCCCTCCACTTT. The rearranged segments are TRBV19 and TRBJ1-6, and the D gene may be TRBD1, 6 bases matching. V gives up 5 bases and J gives up 9 bases, and the segment between their germline ends measures 14 bases. CDR1 and CDR2, looked up from the germline V gene (reference sequence), are LNHDA and SQIVND. From cysteine to phenylalanine, the CDR3 is 14 amino acids long. The entry retains the CDR3 DNA only, 42 bases that are in frame from base 1. The reference TRBV19 and TRBJ1-6 proteins fill in what lies around the CDR3, so the full variable domain reads DGGITQSPKYLFRKEGQNVTLSCEQNLNHDAMYWYRQDPGQGLRLIYYSQIVNDFQKGDIAEGYSVSREKKESFPLTVTSAQKNPTAFYLCASSAGGRVSPLHFGNGTRLTVT.